This T cell receptor beta chain was identified during a study of blood T cell repertoires in COVID-19. In the study overall: Some COVID-19 samples were acute and others convalescent; all came from the United States, Italy and Spain.

This CDR3 spans 12 amino acids. Deletions cut 11 bases from V and 4 bases from J, with 14 bases between. Germline V gives CDR1 LNHDA, CDR2 SQIVND (reference sequence). Assay used: immunoSEQ multiplex PCR; TCRdb lists only in-frame clones, some missing. This sample has some 200,000 clones, with roughly 80% found just once. The chain has TRBV19 and TRBJ1-2; perhaps TRBD1 as D (5 bases). Sequenced input: peripheral blood. The TCR comes from a woman in her sixties or seventies who had recovered from COVID-19. The CDR3 sequence is CALGGGTYGYTF. The CDR3 DNA reads as TGTGCCCTCGGGGGAGGGACCTATGGCTACACCTTC.